Shown below are 25 T cell receptor beta chains from a single sample sequenced in a study of blood T cell repertoires in COVID-19. Sequencing used immunoSEQ multiplex PCR; TCRdb keeps in-frame clones, though not all of them. The sample records about 280,000 clones, roughly 80% being singletons. Sequencing used PBMCs or T cells enriched from blood (not recorded which). The source of these receptors is a man in his forties or fifties who had been exposed to COVID-19.

The V and J genes are TRBV5-1 and TRBJ2-3; maybe TRBD2 (6 bases). CDR1 and CDR2 (germline): SGHRS, YFSETQ. V was pared by 2 bases and J by 5 bases, with 15 bases between. The CDR3 has 15 amino acids. CDR3 nucleotide sequence: TGCGCCAGCAGCTTCATTAGCGGCCCTCAAGATACGCAGTATTTT. Its protein product is CASSFISGPQDTQYF.

J is TRBJ1-2 and V is TRBV29-1; 7 bases match TRBD1. V trimming: 7 bases; J trimming: 4 bases; junction bases outside the gene matches: 6. From germline, CDR1 is SQVTM and CDR2 ANQGSEA. The CDR3 is 12 residues long. The CDR3 here is CSGGGQTYGYTF. For the CDR3, the DNA is TGCAGCGGGGGGGGACAGACCTATGGCTACACCTTC.

This chain links TRBV10-3 with TRBJ1-1; TRBD1 matches 9 bases. The CDR3 extends over 14 amino acids. Germline CDR1 reads ENHRY; CDR2 reads SYGVKD. Unmatched junction bases numbered 9, after V lost 2 bases and J lost 11 bases. CDR3 loop: CAISEPDRGIVAFF. CDR3 sequence (DNA): TGTGCCATCAGTGAGCCCGACAGGGGGATAGTCGCTTTCTTT.

The chain joins TRBV11-2 to TRBJ2-1, with a weak D call TRBD2 (6 bases). This CDR3 is 13 amino acids long. V lost 1 base and J lost 8, with 9 bases in between. CDR1 and CDR2 from the germline V gene are SGHAT and FQNNGV. As DNA, the CDR3 is TGTGCCAGCAGCTTAGTACTAGCCCATGAGCAGTTCTTC. Translation: CASSLVLAHEQFF.

The CDR3 DNA follows: TGTGCCTGGGGCCGGGAGGGCGGGTATGGCTACACCTTC. The encoded protein is CAWGREGGYGYTF. This chain joins TRBV30 and TRBJ1-2; D gene ambiguous. This CDR3 has 13 residues. In germline, CDR1 is GTSNPN, CDR2 SVGIG (reference sequence). The V end lost 5 bases, the J end lost 5 bases, and 15 bases lay between the germline ends.

V and J are TRBV19 and TRBJ2-7, with D maybe TRBD2 (6 bases). In germline, CDR1 is LNHDA, CDR2 SQIVND (reference sequence). The CDR3 is 16 amino acids. Trimming removed 1 base at V and 0 bases at J, with 13 bases between. CDR3 in amino acids: CASSIVRGEASYEQYF. The CDR3 DNA follows: TGTGCCAGTAGTATAGTGAGAGGGGAGGCCTCCTACGAGCAGTACTTC.

This rearrangement joins TRBV14 to TRBJ2-5; 7 bases match TRBD2. Losses at the gene ends were 5 bases for V and 4 bases for J; bases not matched to a gene: 10. The CDR3 runs to 15 residues. The germline V gene has CDR1 SGHDN and CDR2 FVKESK. The chain's CDR3 is CASSAPGLILETQYF. The DNA for the CDR3 is TGTGCCAGCAGCGCTCCGGGACTAATACTAGAGACCCAGTACTTC.

This clone has more than one count but fewer than ten. The rearrangement joins TRBV2 to TRBJ1-2; TRBD1 is a possible D gene (6 bases). The ends were cut back, 3 bases at V and 4 bases at J, with 6 bases in the middle. This CDR3 is 12 amino acids long. CDR1 and CDR2 from the germline V gene are SNHLY and FYNNEI. The CDR3 loop is CASSETGYGYTF. CDR3 DNA: TGTGCCAGCAGTGAGACAGGCTATGGCTACACCTTC.

The J gene is TRBJ1-2, the V gene TRBV9; 9 bases agree with TRBD1. This CDR3 contains 15 residues. The V segment lost 5 bases and the J segment 3 bases; nucleotides outside the gene matches: 8. From germline, CDR1 is SGDLS and CDR2 YYNGEE. The CDR3 coding sequence is TGTGCCAGCAGGTCCGGGACAGGGACACACTATGGCTACACCTTC. It codes for CASRSGTGTHYGYTF.

This sequence joins TRBV11-1 and TRBJ2-1; TRBD1 might be the D (6 bases). CDR3 length: 15 amino acids. Germline V gene data show CDR1 as SGHAT and CDR2 as FQDESV (reference sequence). V shed 4 bases and J shed 0 bases, with 10 bases lying between them. CDR3 DNA: TGTGCCAGCAGCTACGACAGGAGCTCCTACAATGAGCAGTTCTTC. It codes for CASSYDRSSYNEQFF.

The V and J genes are TRBV3-1 (or the pseudogene TRBV3-2) and TRBJ2-7, with 7 bases identical to TRBD1. CDR1 and CDR2 (germline): LGHDT, YNNKEL (reference sequence). V shed 5 bases, J shed 2 bases, and the junction held 12 bases outside the gene matches. This CDR3 comprises 16 residues. The CDR3 DNA sequence: TGTGCCAGCAGCTCTCAATCAGGGGGTTCGCCCTACGAGCAGTACTTC. It codes for CASSSQSGGSPYEQYF.

The chain couples TRBV7-6 to TRBJ2-3; TRBD2 agrees at 8 bases. CDR1 and CDR2 (germline): SGHVS, FNYEAQ. The CDR3 consists of 13 residues. The V and J ends lost 7 bases and 2 bases, in that order; junction bases with no gene match: 2. CDR3 sequence reads: CASTGGSTDTQYF. The CDR3 bases are TGTGCCAGCACGGGGGGGTCCACAGATACGCAGTATTTT.

This clone was seen a handful of times. The chain has TRBV12-5 and TRBJ2-2; 7 nucleotides agree with TRBD2. The junction had 11 bases not matched to a gene; V was cut back by 0 bases and J by 7 bases. CDR1 LGHNT and CDR2 FRNRAP come from the germline V gene. The CDR3 is made up of 17 amino acids. CDR3 protein: CASGLVLGGNLNGELFF. The CDR3 nucleotides read TGTGCTAGTGGTTTGGTACTGGGGGGGAACCTGAACGGGGAGCTGTTTTTT.

The V gene is TRBV29-1, the J gene TRBJ1-1; D unresolved. V lost 7 bases, J lost 4 bases, and 7 bases lay in between. Germline V gene lookup returns CDR1 SQVTM and CDR2 ANQGSEA. The CDR3 is made up of 10 amino acids. The DNA for the CDR3 is TGCAGCGCCGGGTTCACTGAAGCTTTCTTT. This sequence encodes CSAGFTEAFF.

The chain employs TRBV5-1 and TRBJ2-5; TRBD1 might be the D (5 bases). Germline CDR1 SGHRS, CDR2 YFSETQ. The germline V and J ends were trimmed by 0 bases and 2 bases, with 5 bases remaining between them. This CDR3 comprises 13 residues. CDR3 DNA sequence: TGCGCCAGCAGCTTGGACAGGCAAGAGACCCAGTACTTC. It is translated as CASSLDRQETQYF.

J is TRBJ2-3 and V is TRBV5-8; TRBD2 is a possible D gene (6 bases). Germline CDR1 is SGHTS and CDR2 is YDEGEE. This CDR3 contains 19 residues. With 5 bases removed from V and 1 base from J, the gap between germline ends came to 26 bases. The CDR3 DNA reads as TGTGCCAGCAGTCACATTAAGAGCGGAGGGGCTGCGGGCACAGATACGCAGTATTTT. Protein sequence: CASSHIKSGGAAGTDTQYF.

This rearrangement joins TRBV4-1 to TRBJ2-7; 11 positions match TRBD1. The CDR3 totals 17 residues. The V segment lost 4 bases and the J segment 4 bases; nucleotides outside the gene matches: 12. CDR1 MGHRA and CDR2 YSYEKL come from the germline V gene. The CDR3 region is CASSLRTGGGIRYEQYF. The DNA for the CDR3 is TGCGCCAGCAGCCTCCGGACAGGGGGCGGCATCAGGTACGAGCAGTACTTC.

About this clone itself: Different DNA sequences within this sample yield the same CDR3. The J gene is TRBJ1-1, the V gene TRBV18; 7 nucleotides agree with TRBD1. The CDR3 contains 14 residues. CDR1 is KGHSH and CDR2 is LQKENI in the germline V gene. After removal of 2 bases from V and 0 bases from J, the junction contained 0 bases not matched to a gene. This chain's CDR3 is CASSPGQVNTEAFF. CDR3 in DNA: TGTGCCAGCTCACCAGGACAGGTGAACACTGAAGCTTTCTTT.

CDR3: CSVLGQGAGGNTIYF. The CDR3 DNA follows: TGCAGCGTCTTGGGCCAGGGGGCGGGCGGAAACACCATATATTTT. This sequence joins TRBV29-1 and TRBJ1-3, with 8 bases aligning to TRBD1. Per germline, CDR1 SQVTM and CDR2 ANQGSEA. The V and J ends lost 6 bases and 4 bases, in that order; junction bases with no gene match: 11. The CDR3 sequence is 15 residues long.

V usage is TRBV23-1 and J usage is TRBJ2-1, with 11 positions matching TRBD2. TRBV23-1 is flagged as an ORF with uncertain function. The CDR3 is made up of 19 amino acids. Losses at the gene ends were 0 bases for V and 7 bases for J; bases not matched to a gene: 14. The CDR3 bases are TGCGCCAGCAGTCAATCCTCCATGCAACTAGCGGGAGTTTTAAATGAGCAGTTCTTC. Translating it yields CASSQSSMQLAGVLNEQFF.

Of note for this clone: This may come from a read error, since a much larger clone is one base off. This same CDR3 is encoded by further DNA sequences in the sample. J is TRBJ1-5 and V is TRBV30, with 8 bases fitting TRBD1. Germline V gives CDR1 GTSNPN, CDR2 SVGIG (reference sequence). J was trimmed by 4 bases and V by 1 base; bases with no gene match: 0. The CDR3 contains 13 residues. CDR3 protein: CAWSDRGNQPQHF. The CDR3 DNA follows: TGTGCCTGGAGTGACAGGGGGAATCAGCCCCAGCATTTT.

The CDR3: CASREVGGPPGEQYF. CDR3 in DNA: TGCGCCAGCAGAGAAGTCGGGGGACCCCCGGGCGAGCAGTACTTC. The rearrangement links TRBV4-1 to TRBJ2-7; perhaps TRBD2 as D (6 bases). This CDR3 comprises 15 residues. V dropped 6 bases and J dropped 6 bases, with 21 bases sitting between them. From germline, CDR1 is MGHRA and CDR2 YSYEKL.

The J gene is TRBJ2-5, the V gene TRBV5-4; the D is unclear. V was pared by 3 bases and J by 2 bases, with 11 bases between. There are 14 residues in the CDR3. Germline-derived CDR1 and CDR2 are SGHNT and YYREEE (reference sequence). CDR3 sequence (DNA): TGTGCCAGCAGCTCTGGCGGAACTCAAGAGACCCAGTACTTC. Translating gives CASSSGGTQETQYF. Full variable domain (rest looked up from reference TRBV5-4 and TRBJ2-5): ETGVTQSPTHLIKTRGQQVTLRCSSQSGHNTVSWYQQALGQGPQFIFQYYREEENGRGNFPPRFSGLQFPNYSSELNVNALELDDSALYLCASSSGGTQETQYFGPGTRLLVL.

This chain connects TRBV10-1 to TRBJ1-3; D possibly corresponds to TRBD1 (5 bases). Germline V gives CDR1 WNHNN, CDR2 SYGVQD (reference sequence). The ends were cut back, 9 bases at V and 0 bases at J, with 9 bases in the middle. CDR3 length equals 13 residues. CDR3 sequence (DNA): TGCGCCAGTCAGGGATCCTCTGGAAACACCATATATTTT. Protein: CASQGSSGNTIYF.

In this sample, this clone turned up a few times. The sample holds other DNA sequences that translate to the same CDR3. V usage is TRBV5-1 and J usage is TRBJ1-2; D is undetermined. The CDR3 runs to 15 residues. The germline V gene encodes CDR1 SGHRS and CDR2 YFSETQ. Between the trimmed V and J ends, which lost 0 bases and 0 bases, there was a span of 9 bases. The CDR3 sequence is CASSLAAGANYGYTF. CDR3 nucleotide sequence: TGCGCCAGCAGCTTGGCGGCCGGAGCTAACTATGGCTACACCTTC.